This section outlines one T cell receptor (beta chain) sequence together with its context. Trimming cost V 0 bases and J 1 base; bases outside gene matches: 5. Germline loops: CDR1 WNHNN, CDR2 SYGVQD (reference sequence). The CDR3 sequence is 18 residues long. The sample is drawn from a study of T cells in Graves' hyperthyroidism and ophthalmopathy. Whole-study context: Peripheral blood was acquired at first diagnosis, ahead of any therapy whatsoever.

Amplification yielded TCR beta CDR3 regions, with RNA transcripts as the source. When the TCR CDR3 underwent first-round RT-PCR, the HTBI primer set was used. TCRdb reanalysed the multiplex PCR reads using MiXCR and keeps one entry per CDR3 protein. The sample carries 40,000 to 65,000 distinct CDR3 sequences, around 48% recorded once. The sequenced sample was blood. This TCR was recovered from a woman aged 50 to 60 with Graves' ophthalmopathy. The chain is built from TRBV10-1 and TRBJ2-3; 12 positions agree with TRBD2. The CDR3 sequence is CASSESVTSGSRTDTQYF. The CDR3 bases are TGCGCCAGCAGTGAGTCGGTGACTAGCGGGAGCCGCACAGATACGCAGTATTTT.